Shown below are 31 T cell receptor beta chains from a single sample sequenced in a study of blood T cell repertoires in COVID-19. TCRdb keeps only in-frame clones here, not all; method: immunoSEQ multiplex PCR. The profile covers 99,000 or so clones, with 75% to 90% appearing a single time and around 14% taken by the ten largest. Sequencing input: peripheral blood. Receptors were obtained from a man aged 45-65 years with acute or convalescent COVID-19.

J is TRBJ2-3 and V is TRBV7-9; TRBD2 agrees at 10 bases. With V trimmed by 3 bases and J by 0 bases, 6 bases remained unmatched. Germline CDR1 is SEHNR and CDR2 is FQNEAQ (reference sequence). This CDR3 has 17 amino acids. CDR3 region: CASSFRTSGTSTDTQYF. The CDR3 bases are TGTGCCAGCAGCTTCCGGACTAGCGGCACTAGCACAGATACGCAGTATTTT.

This rearrangement joins TRBV21-1 to TRBJ2-1; TRBD2, as called in the table, went unchecked against the DNA. TRBV21-1 is given as a pseudogene. This CDR3 is 17 amino acids long. CDR3 sequence (DNA): TGTGCCAGCAGCAAAGAAGACAGCGGGAGGGCCTCCAATGAGCAGTTCTTC. It translates to CASSKEDSGRASNEQFF.

This clone is a singleton in its sample. The chain couples TRBV11-2 to TRBJ1-2; 8 bases align to TRBD1. CDR1 SGHAT and CDR2 FQNNGV come from the germline V gene. There are 14 residues in the CDR3. The J segment lost 7 bases and the V segment lost 5 bases, leaving 9 bases of the junction unmatched. The CDR3 coding sequence is TGTGCCAGCAGCCGGGGGGCAGGGGGCTCTGGCTACACCTTC. Protein: CASSRGAGGSGYTF.

The chain has TRBV6-5 and TRBJ2-1; D ambiguous. Germline assignment: CDR1 MNHEY and CDR2 SVGAGI. V lost 9 bases to trimming and J lost 6 bases, with 9 bases between them. This CDR3 spans 11 amino acids. The CDR3 here is CASPSGNEQFF. In DNA, the CDR3 is TGTGCCAGTCCTTCGGGCAATGAGCAGTTCTTC.

This chain uses TRBV30 with TRBJ2-1, with 11 positions matching TRBD1. The V segment lost 3 bases and the J segment 15 bases; nucleotides outside the gene matches: 4. This CDR3 region has 11 residues. The germline CDR1 and CDR2 sequences are GTSNPN and SVGIG (reference sequence). The CDR3 loop is CAWRDRGLGFF. For the CDR3, the DNA is TGTGCCTGGAGGGACAGGGGGCTTGGGTTCTTC.

This clone came up once. The rearrangement joins TRBV12-5 to TRBJ2-1; 8 positions match TRBD1. This CDR3 spans 16 amino acids. V was pared by 4 bases and J by 8 bases, with 13 bases of the junction left unmatched. CDR1 is LGHNT and CDR2 is FRNRAP in the germline V gene. CDR3 loop: CASGWPRTGFIDEQFF. Written as DNA, the CDR3 is TGTGCTAGTGGTTGGCCCCGGACAGGGTTTATAGATGAGCAGTTCTTC.

This clone has more than one count but fewer than ten. The chain combines TRBV7-2 with TRBJ2-5; possible D gene TRBD1, 6 bases. Trimming stripped 0 bases from V and 4 bases from J, with 6 bases between. The germline V gene has CDR1 SGHTA and CDR2 FQGNSA. This CDR3 has 13 amino acids. Here the CDR3 reads CASSLAGGETQYF. DNA for the CDR3: TGTGCCAGCAGCTTAGCAGGGGGAGAGACCCAGTACTTC.

This sequence joins TRBV10-2 and TRBJ1-1, with a tentative D call TRBD1 (5 bases). CDR1 is WSHSY, CDR2 SAAADI, per germline. Trimming cost V 4 bases and J 1 base, with 10 bases left between them. The CDR3 spans 14 residues. The CDR3 DNA is TGCGCCAGCAGTGGGACGGGGGGGAACACTGAAGCTTTCTTT. Translating it yields CASSGTGGNTEAFF.

The gene calls are TRBV2 and TRBJ2-1, with 8 bases lining up with TRBD2. This CDR3 is built from 16 residues. V gave up 3 bases and J gave up 6 bases; unmatched junction bases: 10. The germline gives CDR1 SNHLY, CDR2 FYNNEI. This chain's CDR3 is CASSEAGGRLGNEQFF. The CDR3 coding sequence is TGTGCCAGCAGTGAGGCGGGGGGACGTTTGGGCAATGAGCAGTTCTTC.

The genes are TRBV5-1 and TRBJ2-2; no definite D call. Deletions cut 2 bases from V and 1 base from J, with 9 bases between. CDR1 is SGHRS, CDR2 YFSETQ, per germline. The CDR3 spans 15 residues. CDR3 sequence (DNA): TGCGCCAGCAGCTTTCCGAACGGGAACACCGGGGAGCTGTTTTTT. Translation gives CASSFPNGNTGELFF.

The gene calls are TRBV2 and TRBJ2-3, with TRBD2 matching over 13 bases. The CDR3 has 16 amino acids. Per germline, CDR1 SNHLY and CDR2 FYNNEI. Trimming at V came to 6 bases and at J to 6 bases, leaving 9 bases not matched to a gene. DNA of the CDR3: TGTGCCAGCAGAAAATTACTAGCGGGAGGGGTTGATACGCAGTATTTT. The encoded protein is CASRKLLAGGVDTQYF. The full variable domain, in which reference TRBV2 and TRBJ2-3 provide the parts outside the CDR3, is EPEVTQTPSHQVTQMGQEVILRCVPISNHLYFYWYRQILGQKVEFLVSFYNNEISEKSEIFDDQFSVERPDGSNFTLKIRSTKLEDSAMYFCASRKLLAGGVDTQYFGPGTRLTVL.

The genes are TRBV5-4 and TRBJ2-1, with 8 positions matching TRBD2. This CDR3 contains 14 residues. In germline, CDR1 is SGHNT, CDR2 YYREEE (reference sequence). Trimming at V came to 1 base and at J to 8 bases, leaving 5 bases not matched to a gene. In DNA form, the CDR3 reads TGTGCCAGCAGCTTGCGACTAGCGTCTGATGAGCAGTTCTTC. Protein: CASSLRLASDEQFF.

The rearrangement uses TRBV19 and TRBJ1-5; tentatively, D is TRBD1 (6 bases). The CDR3 runs to 14 residues. The germline V and J ends were trimmed by 3 bases and 5 bases, with 11 bases remaining between them. Germline CDR1 reads LNHDA; CDR2 reads SQIVND (reference sequence). CDR3 bases: TGTGCCAGTAGTATTGCCAGGGGTGATCAGCCCCAGCATTTT. Translation: CASSIARGDQPQHF.

The rearrangement links TRBV11-3 to TRBJ2-5, with a weak D call TRBD2 (6 bases). The germline gives CDR1 SGHNT, CDR2 YENEEA. This CDR3 is 14 amino acids long. V was cut by 1 base and J by 5 bases, with 11 bases left in between. The CDR3 protein is CASSLVIREETQYF. In DNA, the CDR3 is TGTGCCAGCAGCTTAGTAATCCGGGAGGAGACCCAGTACTTC.

The chain joins TRBV27 to TRBJ1-1; no reliable D call. V lost 0 bases and J lost 1, with 9 bases in between. This CDR3 region has 15 residues. The V gene's germline CDR1 is MNHEY and CDR2 SMNVEV (reference sequence). This CDR3 reads CASSLSIQPNTEAFF. The CDR3, as DNA: TGTGCCAGCAGTTTATCGATACAGCCGAACACTGAAGCTTTCTTT.

This clone was recorded once. The chain uses TRBV11-2 and TRBJ2-7; 7 bases map to TRBD1. This CDR3 is built from 13 residues. Trimming took 7 bases from V and 3 from J; bases not matched to a gene: 6. The germline gives CDR1 SGHAT, CDR2 FQNNGV. The CDR3 DNA reads as TGTGCCAGCACCCCAGGGGGACGCTACGAGCAGTACTTC. Protein product: CASTPGGRYEQYF. The variable domain in full, completed from reference TRBV11-2 and TRBJ2-7, reads EAGVAQSPRYKIIEKRQSVAFWCNPISGHATLYWYQQILGQGPKLLIQFQNNGVVDDSQLPKDRFSAERLKGVDSTLKIQPAKLEDSAVYLCASTPGGRYEQYFGPGTRLTVT.

CDR3 protein: CASSLGGQYTGELFF. The CDR3, as DNA: TGTGCCAGCAGCTTAGGGGGACAGTACACCGGGGAGCTGTTTTTT. This chain connects TRBV11-3 to TRBJ2-2; 7 bases line up with TRBD1. V lost 1 base, J lost 3 bases, and 2 bases stayed unmatched. This CDR3 has 15 amino acids. Germline lookup yields CDR1 SGHNT and CDR2 YENEEA.

The rearrangement links TRBV10-1 to TRBJ2-7; tentatively, D is TRBD2 (6 bases). Germline V gene lookup returns CDR1 WNHNN and CDR2 SYGVQD (reference sequence). The V gene lost 4 bases and the J gene lost 6 bases, with 19 bases spanning the gap. The length of the CDR3 is 15 residues. The CDR3 sequence is CASSGGLAGSSEQYF. The CDR3 DNA reads as TGCGCCAGCAGTGGGGGACTGGCCGGGTCTTCCGAGCAGTACTTC.

The rearrangement uses TRBV28 and TRBJ2-5, with TRBD2 matching over 14 bases. Germline CDR1 reads MDHEN; CDR2 reads SYDVKM. CDR3 size: 17 residues. The V gene end was trimmed by 5 bases and the J gene end by 4 bases; junction bases not matched to a gene: 9. The CDR3 spells CASSPATSGRVGETQYF. The DNA for the CDR3 is TGTGCCAGCAGTCCCGCGACTAGCGGGAGGGTGGGAGAGACCCAGTACTTC.

The V and J genes are TRBV5-1 and TRBJ2-3, with 7 bases fitting TRBD1. This CDR3 contains 16 residues. V shed 0 bases, J shed 1 base, and the junction held 5 bases outside the gene matches. Germline CDR1 and CDR2: SGHRS and YFSETQ. The CDR3 coding sequence is TGCGCCAGCAGCTTGGAGGGACAGCAAGGCACAGATACGCAGTATTTT. Residues: CASSLEGQQGTDTQYF.

This chain joins TRBV28 and TRBJ2-2; D uncertain. In germline, CDR1 is MDHEN, CDR2 SYDVKM. V was trimmed by 3 bases and J by 6 bases, leaving 14 bases between them. CDR3 length equals 15 residues. In DNA form, the CDR3 reads TGTGCCAGCAGTTTTTATGACACCCATTCCGGGGAGCTGTTTTTT. Translation gives CASSFYDTHSGELFF.

V gene TRBV5-1 combines with J gene TRBJ2-3, with TRBD1 identical over 7 bases. This CDR3 region has 14 residues. The V segment lost 4 bases and the J segment 4 bases; nucleotides outside the gene matches: 6. CDR1 SGHRS and CDR2 YFSETQ come from the germline V gene. The CDR3 here is CASSPRGQPDTQYF. In DNA, the CDR3 is TGCGCCAGCAGCCCACGGGGACAGCCAGATACGCAGTATTTT.

The chain employs TRBV10-2 and TRBJ2-3, with unresolved D. The V gene's germline CDR1 is WSHSY and CDR2 SAAADI. V was trimmed by 4 bases and J by 0 bases, leaving 14 bases between them. CDR3 length: 16 amino acids. CDR3 sequence: CASSAYRADSTDTQYF. The CDR3 nucleotides read TGCGCCAGCAGTGCATACCGCGCCGATAGCACAGATACGCAGTATTTT.

The chain combines TRBV19 with TRBJ2-1; possible D gene TRBD2, 6 bases. Looked up from germline, CDR1 is LNHDA and CDR2 is SQIVND (reference sequence). Trimming shortened V by 3 bases and J by 6 bases, and 12 bases separated the two germline ends. This CDR3 is built from 14 residues. CDR3 region: CASSMGLDLNEQFF. CDR3 nucleotide sequence: TGTGCCAGTAGTATGGGACTGGACCTCAATGAGCAGTTCTTC. Drawing the rest from reference TRBV19 and TRBJ2-1, the complete variable domain is DGGITQSPKYLFRKEGQNVTLSCEQNLNHDAMYWYRQDPGQGLRLIYYSQIVNDFQKGDIAEGYSVSREKKESFPLTVTSAQKNPTAFYLCASSMGLDLNEQFFGPGTRLTVL.

The V gene is TRBV28, the J gene TRBJ2-1, with TRBD2 matching 7 bases. The germline V gene has CDR1 MDHEN and CDR2 SYDVKM. The CDR3 extends over 15 amino acids. V shed 4 bases, J shed 9 bases, and the junction held 12 bases outside the gene matches. CDR3: CASSSSGEGLFEQFF. In DNA form, the CDR3 reads TGTGCCAGCAGTTCCTCGGGGGAGGGCCTGTTTGAGCAGTTCTTC.

This chain joins TRBV5-4 and TRBJ2-3; D not resolved. V shed 4 bases and J shed 2 bases, with 8 bases lying between them. The CDR3 is 13 amino acids. Germline V CDR1 and CDR2: SGHNT, YYREEE (reference sequence). CDR3 nucleotides: TGTGCCAGCAGCCTCTGGGCCACAGATACGCAGTATTTT. Translation gives CASSLWATDTQYF.

This chain connects TRBV15 to TRBJ2-6; D ambiguous. The CDR3 loop spans 14 amino acids. Germline CDR1 and CDR2: LNHNV and YYDKDF (reference sequence). Trimming cost V 7 bases and J 0 bases, with 7 bases left between them. The CDR3 region is CATTVFSGANVLTF. In nucleotides, the CDR3 is TGTGCCACCACCGTCTTCTCTGGGGCCAACGTCCTGACTTTC.

The V call is TRBV18, the J call TRBJ2-1; TRBD1 matches at 9 bases. The CDR3 has 15 amino acids. Germline assignment: CDR1 KGHSH and CDR2 LQKENI. V dropped 0 bases and J dropped 9; count of bases not matched to a gene: 6. CDR3 protein: CASSPPGQGWGEQFF. CDR3 nucleotide sequence: TGTGCCAGCTCACCACCGGGACAGGGTTGGGGTGAGCAGTTCTTC. Based on the CDR3 plus reference TRBV18 and TRBJ2-1, the full variable domain is NAGVMQNPRHLVRRRGQEARLRCSPMKGHSHVYWYRQLPEEGLKFMVYLQKENIIDESGMPKERFSAEFPKEGPSILRIQQVVRGDSAAYFCASSPPGQGWGEQFFGPGTRLTVL.

The genes are TRBV5-4 and TRBJ2-6; D is ambiguous. Germline assignment: CDR1 SGHNT and CDR2 YYREEE (reference sequence). The CDR3 is 14 residues long. Trimming cost V 4 bases and J 4 bases, with 9 bases left between them. The CDR3 loop is CASSPPQGANVLTF. In nucleotides, the CDR3 is TGTGCCAGCAGCCCCCCACAGGGGGCCAACGTCCTGACTTTC.

The V gene is TRBV5-1, the J gene TRBJ2-2; 10 nucleotides line up with TRBD1. V shed 3 bases, J shed 3 bases, and the junction held 5 bases outside the gene matches. This CDR3 is 16 amino acids long. Germline lookup yields CDR1 SGHRS and CDR2 YFSETQ. This chain's CDR3 is CASSSSTGGYTGELFF. In DNA form, the CDR3 reads TGCGCCAGCAGCTCGTCGACAGGGGGCTACACCGGGGAGCTGTTTTTT.

The table lists this clone with a few counts. The rearrangement uses TRBV6-5 and TRBJ2-7; D perhaps matches TRBD2 (5 bases). The CDR3 consists of 14 residues. CDR1 is MNHEY and CDR2 is SVGAGI in the germline V gene. The V end was cut by 0 bases, the J end by 1 base, with 7 bases between. The DNA for the CDR3 is TGTGCCAGCAGTTACTCTTCGGGGTCCTACGAGCAGTACTTC. This gives the protein CASSYSSGSYEQYF.